This T cell receptor beta chain derives from a study of cytomegalovirus exposure and HLA in healthy donors. About this clone: Its matching antigen is unknown. A junction boundary mismatches the germline segment, possibly from a read error.

Healthy bone marrow donors supplied every sample. The CDR3 is 15 amino acids. CDR1 is SGHRS, CDR2 YFSETQ, per germline. The study's findings and limits: Analyzed later, most CMV-associated TCR beta chains appeared HLA-restricted. Reports showed the classifier diagnosing cytomegalovirus status with high specificity and sensitivity.

In the PCR, 60 Vbeta and 13 Jbeta primers were used. The repertoire was sequenced with immunoSEQ multiplex PCR; TCRdb's copy has only in-frame clones and lacks some. The data show some 190,000 clones, with around 82% seen just once and 11% to 15% held by the top ten. The sequence was collected from a woman in her 30s in good health and CMV-seropositive. The sample was PBMCs. The genes are TRBV5-1 and TRBJ1-5; 7 nucleotides agree with TRBD1. DNA for the CDR3: TGCGCCAGCAGCGTACTACCCGGGACAGATTCTCCCCTGGATTTT. This translates into CASSVLPGTDSPLDF. Supplemented by reference TRBV5-1 and TRBJ1-5, the full variable domain reads KAGVTQTPRYLIKTRGQQVTLSCSPISGHRSVSWYQQTPGQGLQFLFEYFSETQRNKGNFPGRFSGRQFSNSRSEMNVSTLELGDSALYLCASSVLPGTDSPLDFGDGTRLSIL.